The TCR beta chain under discussion was sequenced for a study of shared clonotypes between healthy human individuals. Findings and limits, study-wide: Among non-shared clonotypes, generation probabilities were lower than among those shared by all four donors. Sampling included only blood; tissue repertoires likely differ.

Comment on this clone: Its antigen is not identified.

Here immunoSEQ multiplex PCR was the method, and the copy in TCRdb shows in-frame clones only, minus some. The sample lists around 2.5 million clones; roughly 93% were seen once. The V gene's germline CDR1 is MNHNS and CDR2 SASEGT. The CDR3 loop spans 14 amino acids. After removal of 6 bases from V and 0 bases from J, the junction contained 5 bases not matched to a gene. The V call is TRBV6-1, the J call TRBJ2-7, with TRBD1 matching 7 bases. Sequenced material: naive CD4+ T cells from PBMCs. Subset denoted: CD45RA+ positively selected. This receptor was identified in a man younger than 30 in good health. Some clones in this sample may be carry-over from other donors' samples. CDR3 nucleotide sequence: TGTGCCAGCAGCTTGGGACAGATCTCCTACGAGCAGTACTTC. Its translation is CASSLGQISYEQYF.